The following is a TCR beta chain sequence with its context. Its antigen remains unidentified. The data belong to a study of CD8 T cells in ankylosing spondylitis. Quantitative barcoded 5'-RACE was used to prepare TCR beta libraries. TCRdb redid the calling of the 5' RACE reads with MiXCR, one entry per CDR3 protein. This table has some 250,000 distinct CDR3 sequences, 20% to 30% appearing once. Broader study findings: Seemingly distinctive of ankylosing spondylitis blood was a TCR beta motif formed by eight highly homologous variants.

CDR3 length: 15 residues. Germline V gene lookup returns CDR1 SGHNT and CDR2 YYREEE (reference sequence). Losses at the gene ends were 2 bases for V and 4 bases for J; bases not matched to a gene: 6. This sequence was found in a male donor with ankylosing spondylitis or in good health (not recorded which). What was sequenced was blood, either unsorted or a sorted T cell fraction (not recorded which). V is TRBV5-4 and J is TRBJ2-1; 7 nucleotides align to TRBD2. The CDR3 sequence is CASSLKRGGYNEQFF. CDR3 in DNA: TGTGCCAGCAGCTTAAAACGGGGAGGGTACAATGAGCAGTTCTTC. Filled out from reference TRBV5-4 and TRBJ2-1, the complete variable domain reads ETGVTQSPTHLIKTRGQQVTLRCSSQSGHNTVSWYQQALGQGPQFIFQYYREEENGRGNFPPRFSGLQFPNYSSELNVNALELDDSALYLCASSLKRGGYNEQFFGPGTRLTVL.